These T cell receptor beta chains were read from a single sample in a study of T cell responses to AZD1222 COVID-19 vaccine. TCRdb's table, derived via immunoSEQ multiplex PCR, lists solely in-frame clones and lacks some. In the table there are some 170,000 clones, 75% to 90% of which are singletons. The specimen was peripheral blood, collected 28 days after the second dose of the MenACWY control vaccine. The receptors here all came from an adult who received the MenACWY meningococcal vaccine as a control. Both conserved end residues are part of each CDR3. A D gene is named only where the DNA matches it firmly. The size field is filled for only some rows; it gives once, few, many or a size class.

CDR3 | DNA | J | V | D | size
CAWSVSLSGYTF | TGTGCCTGGAGTGTCTCACTCTCTGGCTACACCTTC | TRBJ1-2 | TRBV30 | . | .
CASSVRGRGEKLFF | TGTGCCAGCAGCGTAAGAGGTCGAGGTGAAAAACTGTTTTTT | TRBJ1-4 | TRBV9 | . | .
CASSSGTDYGYTF | TGCGCCAGCAGCTCGGGGACAGATTATGGCTACACCTTC | TRBJ1-2 | TRBV5-1 | TRBD1 | .
CASSEGLARNEQFF | TGTGCCAGCAGTGAAGGTTTAGCAAGAAATGAGCAGTTCTTC | TRBJ2-1 | TRBV6-1 | . | .
CASSFQENTEAFF | TGTGCCAGCAGTTTTCAGGAGAACACTGAAGCTTTCTTT | TRBJ1-1 | TRBV12-3/TRBV12-4 | . | few
CASSETGRGNTEAFF | TGCGCCAGCAGTGAGACAGGGAGGGGGAACACTGAAGCTTTCTTT | TRBJ1-1 | TRBV10-1 | . | once
CASSEYRGLRSNQPQHF | TGTGCCAGCAGTGAATATAGGGGCCTCCGTAGCAATCAGCCCCAGCATTTT | TRBJ1-5 | TRBV2 | . | .
CASSIFGSTDEKLFF | TGTGCCAGTAGTATTTTCGGATCCACGGATGAAAAACTGTTTTTT | TRBJ1-4 | TRBV19 | . | .
CASSRLLVGGGNSPLHF | TGTGCCAGCAGTCGGTTATTGGTGGGTGGGGGTAATTCACCCCTCCACTTT | TRBJ1-6 | TRBV28 | . | .
CATSVGRINQPQHF | TGTGCCACCAGTGTAGGACGGATCAATCAGCCCCAGCATTTT | TRBJ1-5 | TRBV24-1 | . | .
CSARRVGQFF | TGCAGTGCTAGACGGGTGGGGCAGTTCTTC | TRBJ2-1 | TRBV20-1 | . | .
CASSQRYEQYF | TGTGCCAGCAGTCAGAGATACGAGCAGTACTTC | TRBJ2-7 | TRBV28 | . | few
CASSPSQGDQPQHF | TGTGCCAGCTCACCCTCACAGGGAGATCAGCCCCAGCATTTT | TRBJ1-5 | TRBV18 | . | .
CASSRTGGATGELFF | TGTGCCAGCAGTCGGACAGGGGGCGCAACCGGGGAGCTGTTTTTT | TRBJ2-2 | TRBV6-5 | TRBD1 | .
CASSPLGEAFF | TGTGCCAGCTCACCACTTGGGGAAGCTTTCTTT | TRBJ1-1 | TRBV18 | . | once
CASSLWDRVNQPQHF | TGTGCCAGCAGTTTATGGGACAGGGTCAATCAGCCCCAGCATTTT | TRBJ1-5 | TRBV28 | TRBD1 | .
CASRLAGAPPYEQYF | TGTGCCAGTAGGCTAGCGGGAGCGCCCCCCTACGAGCAGTACTTC | TRBJ2-7 | TRBV19 | TRBD2 | .
CASRYDTGYTF | TGTGCCAGCAGGTACGACACCGGCTACACCTTC | TRBJ1-2 | TRBV2 | . | .
CASSQEWTEMNTEAFF | TGTGCCAGCAGCCAAGAATGGACGGAAATGAACACTGAAGCTTTCTTT | TRBJ1-1 | TRBV3-1/TRBV3-2 | . | .
CAISPSRGAEETQYF | TGTGCCATCAGCCCCAGTAGGGGGGCAGAAGAGACCCAGTACTTC | TRBJ2-5 | TRBV10-3 | . | .
CAWSVGGNTIYF | TGTGCCTGGAGTGTGGGTGGAAACACCATATATTTT | TRBJ1-3 | TRBV30 | . | .
CASSPHGDSGNQPQHF | TGTGCCAGCAGCCCCCACGGGGACAGTGGCAATCAGCCCCAGCATTTT | TRBJ1-5 | TRBV9 | TRBD1 | .
CASSPGGRTEAFF | TGTGCCAGCTCACCGGGGGGCAGGACTGAAGCTTTCTTT | TRBJ1-1 | TRBV18 | . | .
CASSQEGQMNTEAFF | TGTGCCAGCAGCCAAGAGGGGCAGATGAACACTGAAGCTTTCTTT | TRBJ1-1 | TRBV3-1/TRBV3-2 | . | few
CASSPRQGPTGELFF | TGTGCCAGCTCCCCCCGACAGGGTCCGACCGGGGAGCTGTTTTTT | TRBJ2-2 | TRBV18 | TRBD1 | .
CASSYSSGVGTEAFF | TGTGCCAGCAGTTACTCGTCAGGGGTTGGGACTGAAGCTTTCTTT | TRBJ1-1 | TRBV6-5 | . | .
CASSPDRASSGNTIYF | TGTGCCAGCAGCCCGGACAGGGCTTCCTCTGGAAACACCATATATTTT | TRBJ1-3 | TRBV7-2 | TRBD1 | .
CASSPRWEGTGELFF | TGTGCCAGCTCACCACGATGGGAGGGAACCGGGGAGCTGTTTTTT | TRBJ2-2 | TRBV18 | TRBD2 | .
CASSLEGSYNSPLHF | TGTGCCAGCAGCTTAGAGGGATCCTATAATTCACCCCTCCACTTT | TRBJ1-6 | TRBV7-8 | . | .
CASSLGPSGRAYEQFF | TGTGCCAGCAGCTTAGGCCCTAGCGGGAGGGCCTATGAGCAGTTCTTC | TRBJ2-1 | TRBV11-2 | TRBD2 | .
CASTFSRGAPAGNIQYF | TGTGCCAGCACCTTCTCTAGGGGTGCCCCGGCGGGAAACATTCAGTACTTC | TRBJ2-4 | TRBV2 | . | .
CASSLTHGGKGNQPQHF | TGTGCCAGCAGTTTGACTCATGGGGGCAAGGGCAATCAGCCCCAGCATTTT | TRBJ1-5 | TRBV28 | . | .
CASSSQGDTEAFF | TGTGCCAGCAGTTCCCAGGGTGACACTGAAGCTTTCTTT | TRBJ1-1 | TRBV6-5 | . | .
CASSQDPGRNTEAFF | TGCGCCAGCAGCCAAGATCCCGGCAGGAACACTGAAGCTTTCTTT | TRBJ1-1 | TRBV4-3 | . | .
CASSPPGSYEQYF | TGTGCCAGCTCACCGCCGGGATCCTACGAGCAGTACTTC | TRBJ2-7 | TRBV18 | . | .
CASSPPSENTQYF | TGTGCCAGCAGCCCCCCCAGCGAGAATACGCAGTATTTT | TRBJ2-3 | TRBV5-4 | . | few
CASSFSQPSYEQYF | TGTGCCAGCAGCTTTAGCCAGCCCTCCTACGAGCAGTACTTC | TRBJ2-7 | TRBV7-9 | . | .
CASSLGGPDEKLFF | TGCGCCAGCAGCTTGGGGGGCCCGGATGAAAAACTGTTTTTT | TRBJ1-4 | TRBV5-1 | . | once
CASSESGSGSYEQYF | TGCGCCAGCAGTGAGTCCGGTAGCGGGAGTTACGAGCAGTACTTC | TRBJ2-7 | TRBV10-1 | TRBD2 | .
CASILQQGYGYTF | TGTGCCAGCATCCTTCAACAGGGCTATGGCTACACCTTC | TRBJ1-2 | TRBV28 | . | .
CASTSRQGARNGYTF | TGTGCCAGCACGAGTCGACAGGGGGCAAGAAATGGCTACACCTTC | TRBJ1-2 | TRBV19 | TRBD1 | .
CASSPALGTNEKLFF | TGTGCCAGCAGTCCAGCGCTGGGAACTAATGAAAAACTGTTTTTT | TRBJ1-4 | TRBV2 | . | .
CASTAPNIQYF | TGTGCCAGCACCGCACCCAACATTCAGTACTTC | TRBJ2-4 | TRBV2 | . | .
CASSSRQSPTDTQYF | TGTGCCAGCAGTTCCAGACAGAGTCCCACAGATACGCAGTATTTT | TRBJ2-3 | TRBV6-2/TRBV6-3 | . | .
CASSYGSGVKTQYF | TGTGCCAGCAGTTACGGCAGCGGGGTGAAGACCCAGTACTTC | TRBJ2-5 | TRBV6-6 | TRBD2 | .